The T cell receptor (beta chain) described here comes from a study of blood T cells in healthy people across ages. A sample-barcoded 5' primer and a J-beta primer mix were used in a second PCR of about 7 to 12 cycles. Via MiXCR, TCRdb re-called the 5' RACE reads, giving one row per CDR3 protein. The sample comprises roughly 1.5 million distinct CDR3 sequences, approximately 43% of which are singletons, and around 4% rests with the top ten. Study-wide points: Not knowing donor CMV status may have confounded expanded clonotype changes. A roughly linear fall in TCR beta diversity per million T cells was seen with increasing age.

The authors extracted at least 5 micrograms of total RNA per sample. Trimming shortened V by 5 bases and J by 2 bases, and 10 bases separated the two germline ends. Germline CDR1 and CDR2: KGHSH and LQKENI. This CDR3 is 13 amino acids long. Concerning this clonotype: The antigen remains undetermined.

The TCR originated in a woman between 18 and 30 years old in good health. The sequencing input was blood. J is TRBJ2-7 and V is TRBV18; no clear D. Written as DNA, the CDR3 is TGTGCCAGCTCAGCCAATTCAGCCTACGAGCAGTACTTC. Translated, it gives CASSANSAYEQYF.